The 30 T cell receptor beta chains in this list originate from one sample, sequenced in a study of T-cell reconstitution after alpha-beta-depleted transplantation in children. The TCRbeta library was prepared with unique molecular identifiers. Each CDR3 protein gets one entry after TCRdb re-called the PCR reads with MiXCR. The sample holds nearly 400,000 distinct CDR3 sequences, around 20% seen once. Source: PBMCs from the stem cell graft donor, taken from the stem cell graft. Receptor source: a human donor who donated a stem cell graft to a child with acute myeloid leukemia.

This clonotype was detected only a few times. This chain connects TRBV27 to TRBJ2-7; D tentatively fits TRBD1 or TRBD2 (5 bases each). Trimming stripped 5 bases from V and 7 bases from J, with 18 bases between. Germline-derived CDR1 and CDR2 are MNHEY and SMNVEV (reference sequence). This CDR3 is 14 amino acids long. Written as DNA, the CDR3 is TGTGCCAGCAGTCCCCCCGGGGCGAAGAGGGAGCAGTACTTC. Residues: CASSPPGAKREQYF.

This clonotype has ten or more counts. The CDR3 coding sequence is TGCAGCGGGGGGACGGGAAGCAGCTCCTACAATGAGCAGTTCTTC. Protein product: CSGGTGSSSYNEQFF. This sequence joins TRBV29-1 and TRBJ2-1; D assignment may be TRBD1 or TRBD2 (5 bases each). Germline CDR1 and CDR2: SQVTM and ANQGSEA. The CDR3 spans 15 residues. V was trimmed by 7 bases and J by 0 bases, leaving 16 bases between them.

The V call is TRBV28, the J call TRBJ2-6; perhaps TRBD2 as D (6 bases). Trimming removed 7 bases from V and 1 base from J, with 14 bases in between. In germline, CDR1 is MDHEN, CDR2 SYDVKM. The CDR3 length is 16 residues. CDR3 residues: CASMAGGESGANVLTF. CDR3 nucleotides: TGTGCCAGCATGGCCGGCGGGGAGTCTGGGGCCAACGTCCTGACTTTC.

This clonotype was detected many times. In DNA, the CDR3 is TGCAGTGCTAGAGATCGGTTGGCGGGAGCTCTGTACGAGCAGTACTTC. Amino acids: CSARDRLAGALYEQYF. The V gene is TRBV20-1, the J gene TRBJ2-7; 7 nucleotides agree with TRBD2. The V gene end was trimmed by 0 bases and the J gene end by 4 bases; junction bases not matched to a gene: 12. The V gene's germline CDR1 is DFQATT and CDR2 SNEGSKA (reference sequence). The CDR3 consists of 16 residues.

This clonotype was picked up a small number of times. CDR3 nucleotides: TGTGCCAGCAGCGTAGCGGTAGCGGGAGACCAAGAGACCCAGTACTTC. It encodes CASSVAVAGDQETQYF. The chain joins TRBV9 to TRBJ2-5; TRBD2 matches at 9 bases. CDR1 and CDR2 from the germline V gene are SGDLS and YYNGEE. J gave up 0 bases and V 0 bases, and 3 bases lay outside the gene matches. This CDR3 comprises 16 residues.

This clonotype was counted between two and nine times. The J gene is TRBJ2-1, the V gene TRBV5-6; D possibly uses TRBD1 or TRBD2 (5 bases each). The CDR3 runs to 13 residues. CDR1 and CDR2 from the germline V gene are SGHDT and YYEEEE. The V gene lost 6 bases and the J gene lost 9 bases, with 16 bases spanning the gap. CDR3 region: CASTRGRYVEQFF. DNA for the CDR3: TGTGCCAGCACCCGGGGCAGGTACGTTGAGCAGTTCTTC. The whole variable domain, filled in from reference TRBV5-6 and TRBJ2-1, reads DAGVTQSPTHLIKTRGQQVTLRCSPKSGHDTVSWYQQALGQGPQFIFQYYEEEERQRGNFPDRFSGHQFPNYSSELNVNALLLGDSALYLCASTRGRYVEQFFGPGTRLTVL.

CDR3 region: CSARAGTGEDTQYF. In nucleotides, the CDR3 is TGCAGTGCTAGAGCCGGGACAGGGGAGGATACGCAGTATTTT. This chain joins TRBV20-1 and TRBJ2-3; 10 nucleotides align to TRBD1. CDR3 length: 14 amino acids. The germline V gene encodes CDR1 DFQATT and CDR2 SNEGSKA (reference sequence). After removal of 1 base from V and 6 bases from J, the junction contained 4 bases not matched to a gene.

The chain couples TRBV7-3 to TRBJ2-5, with a weak D call TRBD2 (5 bases). Germline values: CDR1 SGHTA, CDR2 FQGTGA. Trimming cost V 0 bases and J 5 bases, with 10 bases left between them. The CDR3 is 14 amino acids. CDR3 nucleotide sequence: TGTGCCAGCAGCTTAACCGGAGGTTTGGAGACCCAGTACTTC. The encoded protein is CASSLTGGLETQYF.

This clonotype was seen only a few times. The V call is TRBV3-1, the J call TRBJ2-7; 8 bases fit TRBD2. The CDR3 totals 15 residues. Germline assignment: CDR1 LGHDT and CDR2 YNNKEL (reference sequence). Trimming at V came to 3 bases and at J to 0 bases, leaving 4 bases not matched to a gene. Written as DNA, the CDR3 is TGTGCCAGCAGCCAGACTAGCGCCAGCTCCTACGAGCAGTACTTC. Translating gives CASSQTSASSYEQYF.

The chain links TRBV6-1 to TRBJ2-7; D is undetermined. Looked up from germline, CDR1 is MNHNS and CDR2 is SASEGT. V lost 8 bases and J 5 bases, leaving 19 bases between the germline ends. This CDR3 region has 14 residues. CDR3 coding DNA: TGTGCCAGCCAACCTCCTACATCGCTCAACGAGCAGTACTTC. Its translation: CASQPPTSLNEQYF.

This clonotype has a count of ten or more. The chain combines TRBV27 with TRBJ1-1, with D perhaps matching TRBD1 (5 bases). Germline CDR1 is MNHEY and CDR2 is SMNVEV (reference sequence). CDR3 length: 15 residues. Trimming removed 4 bases at V and 4 bases at J, with 16 bases between. As DNA, the CDR3 is TGTGCCAGCAGTTCCCCCGCAGGGTTGTCCACTGAAGCTTTCTTT. Its protein product is CASSSPAGLSTEAFF.

This clonotype came up a few times. A much larger clone sits a single nucleotide away, making a read error possible. V is TRBV12-3 or TRBV12-4 and J is TRBJ1-1, with 7 bases matching TRBD1. The V gene end was trimmed by 3 bases and the J gene end by 1 base; junction bases not matched to a gene: 2. CDR3 length: 14 amino acids. This chain's CDR3 is CASSLGQKNTEAFF. Here the CDR3 DNA reads TGTGCCAGCAGTTTGGGACAGAAGAACACTGAAGCTTTCTTT.

This clonotype was observed a few times. This sequence joins TRBV5-5 and TRBJ2-5; 9 positions agree with TRBD2. V dropped 4 bases and J dropped 7; count of bases not matched to a gene: 11. The length of the CDR3 is 15 residues. Germline CDR1 is SGHKS and CDR2 is YYEKEE (reference sequence). CDR3 amino acids: CASSPLAGGSATQYF. The CDR3 bases are TGTGCCAGCAGCCCGTTGGCGGGAGGGTCAGCGACCCAGTACTTC.

In regard to this clonotype: At one of its ends the junction is not consistent with the germline gene, which may arise from a read error. V is TRBV5-1 and J is TRBJ2-2; 8 bases map to TRBD1. CDR3 length: 15 residues. Germline loops: CDR1 SGHRS, CDR2 YFSETQ. DNA of the CDR3: TGCGCCAGCGAAAGACAGGGGTCGAACACCGAGGAGCTGTTTTTT. Translated: CASERQGSNTEELFF. The whole variable domain, remainder taken from reference TRBV5-1 and TRBJ2-2, is KAGVTQTPRYLIKTRGQQVTLSCSPISGHRSVSWYQQTPGQGLQFLFEYFSETQRNKGNFPGRFSGRQFSNSRSEMNVSTLELGDSALYLCASERQGSNTEELFFGEGSRLTVL.

This clonotype was seen more than once but under ten times. The V gene is TRBV7-2, the J gene TRBJ2-7; unclear D gene. The V and J ends lost 1 base and 6 bases respectively, with 10 bases between them. CDR3 size: 13 residues. Germline CDR1 SGHTA, CDR2 FQGNSA. CDR3 in amino acids: CASSLVLNPEQYF. CDR3 DNA sequence: TGTGCCAGCAGCTTAGTGTTGAATCCCGAGCAGTACTTC.

The V and J genes are TRBV10-3 and TRBJ2-1; 12 bases agree with TRBD1. V lost 6 bases to trimming and J lost 7 bases; unmatched junction nucleotides: 4. This CDR3 region has 14 residues. Germline assignment: CDR1 ENHRY and CDR2 SYGVKD. CDR3 nucleotide sequence: TGTGCCATCAGGGGGACAGGGGGCAAAAATGAGCAGTTCTTC. It translates to CAIRGTGGKNEQFF.

This clonotype occurred many times. The chain couples TRBV6-4 to TRBJ2-1; 12 bases are a match to TRBD1. The CDR3 spans 15 residues. The V gene end was trimmed by 4 bases and the J gene end by 8 bases; junction bases not matched to a gene: 6. CDR1 and CDR2 (germline): MRHNA, SNTAGT. CDR3 protein: CASSAGTGGEDEQFF. In DNA, the CDR3 is TGTGCCAGCAGTGCCGGGACAGGGGGCGAGGATGAGCAGTTCTTC.

The V and J genes are TRBV29-1 and TRBJ2-1; 7 bases map to TRBD2. The trim removed 8 bases at V and 5 bases at J, leaving 15 bases unmatched. The CDR3 is 15 amino acids. Germline assignment: CDR1 SQVTM and CDR2 ANQGSEA. In nucleotides, the CDR3 is TGCAGCCTAAAGCGGGGCAGGGCAAATGACAATGAGCAGTTCTTC. This translates into CSLKRGRANDNEQFF.

The V and J genes are TRBV5-1 and TRBJ2-2; 8 bases are a match to TRBD1. Unmatched junction bases numbered 5, after V lost 4 bases and J lost 3 bases. The CDR3 length is 15 residues. From germline, CDR1 is SGHRS and CDR2 YFSETQ. Here the CDR3 reads CASSDQGADTGELFF. The CDR3 region has the DNA TGCGCCAGCAGCGACCAGGGGGCCGACACCGGGGAGCTGTTTTTT.

This clonotype has a handful of counts. The chain recombines TRBV20-1 with TRBJ2-6, with D unresolved. Between the trimmed V and J ends, which lost 0 bases and 0 bases, there was a span of 6 bases. Germline lookup yields CDR1 DFQATT and CDR2 SNEGSKA (reference sequence). The CDR3 is 15 amino acids. CDR3 sequence reads: CSAREHRSGANVLTF. The CDR3 region has the DNA TGCAGTGCTAGAGAACACCGCTCTGGGGCCAACGTCCTGACTTTC.

The gene calls are TRBV28 and TRBJ2-3, with 10 bases matching TRBD1. This CDR3 has 18 residues. Germline lookup yields CDR1 MDHEN and CDR2 SYDVKM. After removal of 3 bases from V and 4 bases from J, the junction contained 13 bases not matched to a gene. The CDR3 bases are TGTGCCAGCAGTTTGGGCCACACCGGGACAGGGGACCCAGATACGCAGTATTTT. Amino acid sequence: CASSLGHTGTGDPDTQYF.

There are a few counts of this clonotype. The V and J genes are TRBV24-1 and TRBJ2-5, with 9 bases matching TRBD1. The V and J ends lost 9 bases and 5 bases, in that order; junction bases with no gene match: 12. The germline gives CDR1 KGHDR, CDR2 SFDVKD. This CDR3 is built from 15 residues. Here the CDR3 reads CATGDPGQGSETQYF. CDR3 DNA: TGTGCCACCGGGGATCCGGGACAGGGTTCGGAGACCCAGTACTTC.

The chain joins TRBV7-9 to TRBJ1-6; D is undetermined. The germline V gene encodes CDR1 SEHNR and CDR2 FQNEAQ (reference sequence). The CDR3 has 13 amino acids. Trimming stripped 5 bases from V and 9 bases from J, with 11 bases between. The CDR3 is CASSPLKSSPLHF. CDR3 in DNA: TGTGCCAGCAGCCCTCTAAAAAGTTCACCCCTCCACTTT.

In DNA form, the CDR3 reads TGTGCCAGCAGCGTTACCGGACAGGGAGGTAGTGAGCAGTTCTTC. Translating it yields CASSVTGQGGSEQFF. J is TRBJ2-1 and V is TRBV9, with TRBD1 matching over 8 bases. V dropped 2 bases and J dropped 9; count of bases not matched to a gene: 10. The CDR3 sequence is 15 residues long. The germline V gene has CDR1 SGDLS and CDR2 YYNGEE.

The V gene is TRBV11-2, the J gene TRBJ1-2, with D possibly TRBD1 on 5 matching bases. Germline V gives CDR1 SGHAT, CDR2 FQNNGV. V lost 6 bases and J lost 4, with 15 bases in between. The CDR3 spans 14 residues. The DNA of the CDR3 is TGTGCCAGCAGGCATATCAGGGACTTCTATGGCTACACCTTC. Amino acids: CASRHIRDFYGYTF.

The table lists this clonotype with a few counts. This rearrangement joins TRBV4-2 to TRBJ2-7, with 10 bases identical to TRBD2. This CDR3 has 16 residues. V was pared by 1 base and J by 3 bases, with 6 bases of the junction left unmatched. CDR1 is LGHNA, CDR2 YNFKEQ, per germline. Here the CDR3 reads CASSQARSSGSYEQYF. CDR3 nucleotide sequence: TGTGCCAGCAGCCAAGCTCGGTCTAGCGGGAGCTACGAGCAGTACTTC.

In its sample, this clonotype was seen many times. The chain carries TRBV12-3 or TRBV12-4 and TRBJ2-1; D gene unclear. The CDR3 is made up of 17 amino acids. V lost 6 bases and J lost 2, with 20 bases in between. The CDR3 nucleotides read TGTGCCAGCAGCCAGTGGGATCTCTCACTGGCCTACAATGAGCAGTTCTTC. Encoded protein: CASSQWDLSLAYNEQFF.

The chain carries TRBV7-9 and TRBJ2-1, with TRBD2 matching 7 bases. Trimming took 1 base from V and 8 from J; bases not matched to a gene: 5. The V gene's germline CDR1 is SEHNR and CDR2 FQNEAQ (reference sequence). The CDR3 sequence is 14 residues long. CDR3 nucleotides: TGTGCCAGCAGCTTAGAAGAAACTAGCGATGAGCAGTTCTTC. The encoded protein is CASSLEETSDEQFF. Drawing the rest from reference TRBV7-9 and TRBJ2-1, the complete variable domain is DTGVSQNPRHKITKRGQNVTFRCDPISEHNRLYWYRQTLGQGPEFLTYFQNEAQLEKSRLLSDRFSAERPKGSFSTLEIQRTEQGDSAMYLCASSLEETSDEQFFGPGTRLTVL.

The gene calls are TRBV5-1 and TRBJ2-1; 8 nucleotides agree with TRBD2. The CDR3 is 13 amino acids. Per germline, CDR1 SGHRS and CDR2 YFSETQ. With V trimmed by 4 bases and J by 10 bases, 7 bases remained unmatched. The CDR3 is CASSLWTSTEQFF. The CDR3 bases are TGCGCCAGCAGCCTGTGGACTAGCACCGAGCAGTTCTTC.

The genes are TRBV10-3 and TRBJ1-2; perhaps TRBD1 as D (6 bases). Germline loops: CDR1 ENHRY, CDR2 SYGVKD. Trimming shortened V by 2 bases and J by 4 bases, and 14 bases separated the two germline ends. This CDR3 has 15 amino acids. The CDR3 coding sequence is TGTGCCATCAGTGAGGGCCAGGGGTCTAGCTATGGCTACACCTTC. Its protein is CAISEGQGSSYGYTF.